One sample yielded the 27 T cell receptor beta chains listed below, sequenced in a study of T cell clonotyping in hematopoietic cell transplantation. The data were produced by immunoSEQ multiplex PCR, yet TCRdb's version contains in-frame clones alone and is incomplete. Among about 16,000 clones listed, roughly 88% were seen once. The sequencing input was peripheral blood mononuclear cells. The receptors shown here come from a man aged 50-60 years in good health. Some clones in this sample may be carry-over from other donors' samples.

V gene TRBV5-6 combines with J gene TRBJ2-7; D uncertain. V was shortened by 0 bases and J by 2 bases, with 6 bases between the two germline ends. Germline lookup yields CDR1 SGHDT and CDR2 YYEEEE. This CDR3 spans 13 amino acids. CDR3 region: CASSLGNPYEQYF. Written as DNA, the CDR3 is TGTGCCAGCAGCTTGGGAAATCCCTACGAGCAGTACTTC.

The chain uses TRBV6-5 and TRBJ1-2; no definite D call. Germline V gene sequence: CDR1 MNHEY, CDR2 SVGAGI. The length of the CDR3 is 11 residues. V lost 11 bases, J lost 3 bases, and 10 bases lay in between. The CDR3 loop is CAVRRDYGYTF. The DNA for the CDR3 is TGTGCCGTCCGACGGGACTATGGCTACACCTTC.

The chain has TRBV27 and TRBJ1-1; D not certain. The CDR3 has 15 residues. Per the germline V gene, CDR1 is MNHEY and CDR2 is SMNVEV (reference sequence). The V end lost 0 bases, the J end lost 5 bases, and 13 bases lay between the germline ends. CDR3 coding DNA: TGTGCCAGCAGTTTATCGATCTCGGGGTTTACTGAAGCTTTCTTT. It codes for CASSLSISGFTEAFF.

CDR3 region: CASSFAGTYTF. CDR3 nucleotide sequence: TGTGCCAGCAGTTTCGCGGGGACTTACACCTTC. The chain combines TRBV28 with TRBJ1-2; tentatively, D is TRBD1 (5 bases). CDR1 and CDR2 from the germline V gene are MDHEN and SYDVKM. The CDR3 length is 11 residues. The V end lost 3 bases, the J end lost 11 bases, and 10 bases lay between the germline ends.

V and J are TRBV11-3 and TRBJ2-7; TRBD1 matches 9 bases. V lost 4 bases, J lost 2 bases, and 6 bases stayed unmatched. The CDR3 sequence is 15 residues long. CDR1 SGHNT and CDR2 YENEEA come from the germline V gene. DNA of the CDR3: TGTGCCAGCAGCTCCGGACAGGGGCCAACCTACGAGCAGTACTTC. Its translation: CASSSGQGPTYEQYF.

This rearrangement joins TRBV28 to TRBJ2-7; D may be TRBD2 (5 bases). The CDR3 totals 13 residues. The germline gives CDR1 MDHEN, CDR2 SYDVKM. V lost 6 bases, J lost 2 bases, and 11 bases lay in between. The CDR3 region has the DNA TGTGCCAGCAGCCGTCGGGGTCCCTACGAGCAGTACTTC. Amino acid sequence: CASSRRGPYEQYF.

The chain combines TRBV11-2 with TRBJ2-7; the match to TRBD1 covers 7 bases. Losses at the gene ends were 3 bases for V and 2 bases for J; bases not matched to a gene: 7. Per the germline V gene, CDR1 is SGHAT and CDR2 is FQNNGV. This CDR3 contains 15 residues. As DNA, the CDR3 is TGTGCCAGCAGCTTCGCCGGGACAGTAGCCTACGAGCAGTACTTC. Translation: CASSFAGTVAYEQYF.

The chain uses TRBV25-1 and TRBJ1-1; perhaps TRBD1 as D (5 bases). V was trimmed by 3 bases and J by 1 base, leaving 6 bases between them. The CDR3 length is 13 residues. The germline V gene has CDR1 MGHDK and CDR2 SYGVNS. CDR3 in amino acids: CASSDTGNTEAFF. For the CDR3, the DNA is TGTGCCAGCAGTGATACAGGGAACACTGAAGCTTTCTTT.

The chain joins TRBV6-1 to TRBJ1-5; perhaps TRBD1 as D (6 bases). CDR1 and CDR2 from the germline V gene are MNHNS and SASEGT. The V end was cut by 6 bases, the J end by 3 bases, with 15 bases between. The CDR3 spans 15 residues. The CDR3 DNA sequence: TGTGCCAGCAGCGCCGGGGGCGGGTACAATCAGCCCCAGCATTTT. Amino acids: CASSAGGGYNQPQHF.

The V gene is TRBV29-1, the J gene TRBJ1-2; perhaps TRBD1 as D (5 bases). Germline V lookup: CDR1 SQVTM, CDR2 ANQGSEA. CDR3 length: 14 residues. With 3 bases removed from V and 3 bases from J, the gap between germline ends came to 14 bases. The CDR3 DNA reads TGCAGCGTTGAGGGAGGACACGAGGACTATGGCTACACCTTC. This codes for CSVEGGHEDYGYTF.

The rearrangement joins TRBV6-1 to TRBJ1-6, with 8 bases that match TRBD1. Germline CDR1 and CDR2: MNHNS and SASEGT. This CDR3 region has 15 residues. The V segment lost 7 bases and the J segment 6 bases; nucleotides outside the gene matches: 8. The DNA for the CDR3 is TGTGCCAGCATTCCCGACAGGGGTCTTAATTCACCCCTCCACTTT. Translation gives CASIPDRGLNSPLHF.

The genes are TRBV6-9 and TRBJ1-2; perhaps TRBD1 as D (5 bases). The V gene's germline CDR1 is MNHGY and CDR2 SVAAGI. CDR3 length: 14 amino acids. The V end lost 4 bases, the J end lost 6 bases, and 15 bases lay between the germline ends. CDR3 loop: CASSSQGGRDGYTF. CDR3 DNA: TGTGCCAGCAGTTCTCAGGGAGGGAGGGATGGCTACACCTTC.

The chain is built from TRBV10-1 and TRBJ2-4; 9 bases are a match to TRBD1. Germline CDR1 WNHNN, CDR2 SYGVQD (reference sequence). CDR3 size: 16 residues. With V trimmed by 5 bases and J by 7 bases, 12 bases remained unmatched. The CDR3 DNA reads as TGCGCCAGCAGTCCGGGACAGGGACCCTTAGGGAACATTCAGTACTTC. Translated, it gives CASSPGQGPLGNIQYF.

The chain links TRBV29-1 to TRBJ1-4; D perhaps matches TRBD1 (5 bases). The germline gives CDR1 SQVTM, CDR2 ANQGSEA. V lost 4 bases to trimming and J lost 5 bases, with 17 bases between them. CDR3 length equals 15 residues. CDR3 DNA: TGCAGCGTTGGGGGGTTGAAGGGCATCAATGAAAAACTGTTTTTT. Its protein is CSVGGLKGINEKLFF.

The chain uses TRBV5-1 and TRBJ2-1, with 9 nucleotides matching TRBD1. Per germline, CDR1 SGHRS and CDR2 YFSETQ. J was trimmed by 6 bases and V by 4 bases; bases with no gene match: 8. The CDR3 length is 15 residues. The CDR3 here is CASSAGTGSLNEQFF. CDR3 nucleotide sequence: TGCGCCAGCAGCGCCGGGACAGGGAGCCTCAATGAGCAGTTCTTC. Complete variable domain (other parts from reference TRBV5-1 and TRBJ2-1): KAGVTQTPRYLIKTRGQQVTLSCSPISGHRSVSWYQQTPGQGLQFLFEYFSETQRNKGNFPGRFSGRQFSNSRSEMNVSTLELGDSALYLCASSAGTGSLNEQFFGPGTRLTVL.

The J gene is TRBJ2-6, the V gene TRBV9, with unresolved D. V dropped 0 bases and J dropped 0 bases, with 7 bases sitting between them. CDR1 and CDR2 from the germline V gene are SGDLS and YYNGEE. The CDR3 consists of 16 residues. DNA for the CDR3: TGTGCCAGCAGCGTAGTAAGGGCCTCTGGGGCCAACGTCCTGACTTTC. Protein product: CASSVVRASGANVLTF.

A note on this clone: A junction end diverges from the germline sequence, so it may reflect a read error. The chain is built from TRBV7-7 and TRBJ2-5; the match to TRBD1 covers 7 bases. This CDR3 region has 14 residues. Germline V gene sequence: CDR1 SSHAT, CDR2 FNYEAQ (reference sequence). The CDR3 region is CASSLGTVQETQYF. The DNA for the CDR3 is TGTGCTAGCAGCCTAGGGACAGTACAAGAGACCCAGTACTTC.

The chain recombines TRBV30 with TRBJ2-7; D is ambiguous. The CDR3 spans 13 residues. The ends were cut back, 3 bases at V and 3 bases at J, with 12 bases in the middle. CDR1 and CDR2 (germline): GTSNPN, SVGIG (reference sequence). The DNA of the CDR3 is TGTGCCTGGAGCCCCAATGGTCGCTACGAGCAGTACTTC. Amino acid sequence: CAWSPNGRYEQYF.

The chain links TRBV28 to TRBJ1-6; D gene uncertain. Trimming left V 5 bases short and J 10 bases short, with 15 bases between. CDR1 is MDHEN and CDR2 is SYDVKM in the germline V gene. The CDR3 is 14 residues long. CDR3 in DNA: TGTGCCAGCAGTGTTCGACAAGGGTACTCACCCCTCCACTTT. Translation: CASSVRQGYSPLHF.

This chain connects TRBV29-1 to TRBJ2-4; D gene uncertain. V was pared by 1 base and J by 1 base, with 14 bases between. This CDR3 region has 16 residues. The V gene's germline CDR1 is SQVTM and CDR2 ANQGSEA. In DNA, the CDR3 is TGCAGCGTTGAAGGTCGGACCGTGGGGGCCAAAAACATTCAGTACTTC. This codes for CSVEGRTVGAKNIQYF.

This clone was seen once. The chain recombines TRBV4-3 with TRBJ1-1; D remains unclear. Trimming took 3 bases from V and 1 from J, leaving 6 bases between them. The CDR3 loop spans 13 amino acids. Per germline, CDR1 LGHNA and CDR2 YSLEER. The CDR3 DNA follows: TGCGCCAGCAGCCAGTCAGGGAACACTGAAGCTTTCTTT. Its protein product is CASSQSGNTEAFF.

V gene TRBV6-5 combines with J gene TRBJ1-5; D uncertain. Trimming took 6 bases from V and 7 from J, leaving 13 bases between them. Germline assignment: CDR1 MNHEY and CDR2 SVGAGI. The CDR3 sequence is 13 residues long. The CDR3 DNA follows: TGTGCCAGCAGCCTGCGAGGCCCCCAGCCCCAGCATTTT. It specifies CASSLRGPQPQHF.

This clone has a single count. J is TRBJ1-5 and V is TRBV10-3; TRBD1 matches at 7 bases. The CDR3 has 13 amino acids. V shed 10 bases and J 5 bases; nucleotides not matched to a gene: 8. CDR1 and CDR2 (germline): ENHRY, SYGVKD. The CDR3 region has the DNA TGTGCCACGGGACAGAGTTACTATCAGCCCCAGCATTTT. Translation: CATGQSYYQPQHF.

With regard to this clone: The junction and the germline gene differ at one end; a read error may be behind it. This rearrangement joins TRBV6-6 to TRBJ2-7; the D is unclear. The germline V gene has CDR1 MNHNY and CDR2 SVGAGI (reference sequence). This CDR3 has 13 residues. The CDR3 bases are TGTGCCAGCAGTTACTCGGTAAACGGGCCTCCCCATTTC. Its translation is CASSYSVNGPPHF.

V usage is TRBV29-1 and J usage is TRBJ1-2, with D unclear. Germline V gene lookup returns CDR1 SQVTM and CDR2 ANQGSEA. This CDR3 is built from 13 residues. Between the trimmed V and J ends, which lost 1 base and 8 bases, there was a span of 14 bases. The CDR3 DNA sequence: TGCAGCGTTGAAGCCACCGCTGGCCAGGGCTACACCTTC. Translation: CSVEATAGQGYTF.

This chain joins TRBV30 and TRBJ1-1; TRBD1 is a possible D gene (6 bases). The CDR3 sequence is 14 residues long. Deletions cut 3 bases from V and 2 bases from J, with 13 bases between. Germline CDR1 and CDR2: GTSNPN and SVGIG (reference sequence). The CDR3 DNA reads as TGTGCCTGGAGGCCGGGGGCCCTAAACACTGAAGCTTTCTTT. As protein: CAWRPGALNTEAFF.

The CDR3 sequence is CASSRGGGEQYF. CDR3 DNA: TGTGCCAGTAGTAGGGGTGGAGGTGAGCAGTACTTC. The chain joins TRBV19 to TRBJ2-7; D may be TRBD2 (5 bases). Trimming removed 4 bases at V and 7 bases at J, with 11 bases between. CDR1 is LNHDA and CDR2 is SQIVND in the germline V gene (reference sequence). The CDR3 totals 12 residues.